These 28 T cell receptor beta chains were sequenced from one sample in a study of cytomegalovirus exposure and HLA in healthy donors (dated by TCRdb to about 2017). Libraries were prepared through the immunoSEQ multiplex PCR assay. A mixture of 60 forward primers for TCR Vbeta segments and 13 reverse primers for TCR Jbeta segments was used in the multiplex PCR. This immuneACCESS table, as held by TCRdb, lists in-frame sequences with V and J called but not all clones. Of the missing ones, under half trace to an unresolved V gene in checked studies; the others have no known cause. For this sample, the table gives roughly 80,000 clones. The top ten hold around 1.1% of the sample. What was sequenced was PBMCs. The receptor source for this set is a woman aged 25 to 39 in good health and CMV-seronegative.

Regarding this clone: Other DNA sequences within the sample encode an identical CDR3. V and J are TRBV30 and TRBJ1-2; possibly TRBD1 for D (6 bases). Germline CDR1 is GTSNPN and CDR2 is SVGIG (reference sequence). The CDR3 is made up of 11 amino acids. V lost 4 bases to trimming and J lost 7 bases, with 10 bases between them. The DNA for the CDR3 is TGTGCCTGGAACAGGGAAGGTGGCTACACCTTC. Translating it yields CAWNREGGYTF.

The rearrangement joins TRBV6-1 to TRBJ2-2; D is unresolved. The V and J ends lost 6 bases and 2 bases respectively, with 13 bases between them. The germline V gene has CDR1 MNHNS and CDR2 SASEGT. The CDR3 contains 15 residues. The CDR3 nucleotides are TGTGCCAGCAGGGAACGTGCACTAAACACCGGGGAGCTGTTTTTT. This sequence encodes CASRERALNTGELFF.

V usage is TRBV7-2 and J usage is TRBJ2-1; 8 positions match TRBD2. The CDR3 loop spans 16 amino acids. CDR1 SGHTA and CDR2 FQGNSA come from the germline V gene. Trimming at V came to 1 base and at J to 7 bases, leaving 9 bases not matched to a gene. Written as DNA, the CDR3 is TGTGCCAGCAGCTTAGTCGGGGGGGGGCCTGAAAATGAGCAGTTCTTC. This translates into CASSLVGGGPENEQFF.

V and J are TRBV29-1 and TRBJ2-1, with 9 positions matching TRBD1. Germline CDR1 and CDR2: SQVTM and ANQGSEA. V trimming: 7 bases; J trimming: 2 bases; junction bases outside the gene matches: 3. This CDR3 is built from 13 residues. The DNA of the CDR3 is TGCAGCGGAAGGACAGGGGCCTACAATGAGCAGTTCTTC. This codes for CSGRTGAYNEQFF.

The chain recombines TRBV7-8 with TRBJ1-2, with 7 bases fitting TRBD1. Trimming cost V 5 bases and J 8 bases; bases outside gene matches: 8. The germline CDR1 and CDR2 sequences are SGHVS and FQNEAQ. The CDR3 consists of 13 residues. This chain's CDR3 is CASSNDRARGYTF. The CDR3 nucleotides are TGTGCCAGCAGCAATGACAGGGCGCGAGGCTACACCTTC. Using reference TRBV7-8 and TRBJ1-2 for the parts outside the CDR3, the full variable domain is GAGVSQSPRYKVAKRGQDVALRCDPISGHVSLFWYQQALGQGPEFLTYFQNEAQLDKSGLPSDRFFAERPEGSVSTLKIQRTQQEDSAVYLCASSNDRARGYTFGSGTRLTVV.

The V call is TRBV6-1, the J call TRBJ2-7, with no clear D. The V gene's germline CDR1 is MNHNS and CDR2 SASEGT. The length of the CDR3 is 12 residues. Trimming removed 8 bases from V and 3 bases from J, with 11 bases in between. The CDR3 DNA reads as TGTGCCAGCTCTGTCACCTACTACGAGCAGTACTTC. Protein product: CASSVTYYEQYF.

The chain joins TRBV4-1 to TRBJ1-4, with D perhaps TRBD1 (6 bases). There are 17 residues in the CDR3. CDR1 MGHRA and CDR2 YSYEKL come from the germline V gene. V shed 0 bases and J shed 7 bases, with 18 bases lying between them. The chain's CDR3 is CASSQEFVGGVAEKLFF. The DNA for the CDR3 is TGCGCCAGCAGCCAAGAATTTGTAGGGGGGGTTGCTGAAAAACTGTTTTTT.

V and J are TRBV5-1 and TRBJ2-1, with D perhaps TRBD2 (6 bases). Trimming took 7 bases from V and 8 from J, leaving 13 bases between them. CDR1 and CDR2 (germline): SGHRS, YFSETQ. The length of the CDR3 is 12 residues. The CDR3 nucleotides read TGCGCCAGCCGGGACTTATGGGATGAGCAGTTCTTC. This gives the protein CASRDLWDEQFF.

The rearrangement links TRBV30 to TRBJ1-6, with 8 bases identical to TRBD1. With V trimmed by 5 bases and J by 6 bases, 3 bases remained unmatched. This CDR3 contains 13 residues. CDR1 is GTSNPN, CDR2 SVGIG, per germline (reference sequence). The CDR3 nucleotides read TGTGCCTGGGCTGGACAGGGTAATTCACCCCTCCACTTT. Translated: CAWAGQGNSPLHF.

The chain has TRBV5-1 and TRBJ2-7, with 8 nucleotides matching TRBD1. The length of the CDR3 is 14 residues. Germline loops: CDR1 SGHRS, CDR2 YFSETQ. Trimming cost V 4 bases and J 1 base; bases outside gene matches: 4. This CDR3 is CASSVGTGSYEQYF. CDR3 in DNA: TGCGCCAGCAGCGTCGGGACAGGTTCCTACGAGCAGTACTTC.

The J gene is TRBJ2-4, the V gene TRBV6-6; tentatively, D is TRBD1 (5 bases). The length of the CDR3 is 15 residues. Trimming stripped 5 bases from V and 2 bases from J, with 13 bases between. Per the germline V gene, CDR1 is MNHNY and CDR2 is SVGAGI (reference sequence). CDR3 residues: CASSPDMGSKNIQYF. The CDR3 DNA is TGTGCCAGCAGTCCGGACATGGGATCCAAAAACATTCAGTACTTC.

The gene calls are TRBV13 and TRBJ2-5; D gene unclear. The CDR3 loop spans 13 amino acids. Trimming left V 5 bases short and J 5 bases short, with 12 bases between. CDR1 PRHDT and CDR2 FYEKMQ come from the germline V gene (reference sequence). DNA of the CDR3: TGTGCCAGCAGCGTACACGAGCGCGAGACCCAGTACTTC. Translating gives CASSVHERETQYF.

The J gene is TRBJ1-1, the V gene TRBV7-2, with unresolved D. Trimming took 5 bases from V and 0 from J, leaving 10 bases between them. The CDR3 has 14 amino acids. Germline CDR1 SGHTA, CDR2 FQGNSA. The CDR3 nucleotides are TGTGCCAGCAGCCTAAAAACAGTGAACACTGAAGCTTTCTTT. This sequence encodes CASSLKTVNTEAFF.

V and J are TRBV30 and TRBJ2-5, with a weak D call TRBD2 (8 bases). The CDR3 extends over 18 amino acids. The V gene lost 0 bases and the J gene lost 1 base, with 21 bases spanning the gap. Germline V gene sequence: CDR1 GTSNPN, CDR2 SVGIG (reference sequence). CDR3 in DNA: TGTGCCTGGAGTGTCCCCAGGGGGGGCACTAGCGGCCAAGAGACCCAGTACTTC. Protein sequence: CAWSVPRGGTSGQETQYF.

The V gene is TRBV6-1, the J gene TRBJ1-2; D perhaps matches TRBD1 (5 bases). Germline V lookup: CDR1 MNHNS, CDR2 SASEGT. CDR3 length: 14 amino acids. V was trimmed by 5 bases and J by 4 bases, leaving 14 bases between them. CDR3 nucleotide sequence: TGTGCCAGCAGTACGGCAGACAGAGGCTATGGCTACACCTTC. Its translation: CASSTADRGYGYTF.

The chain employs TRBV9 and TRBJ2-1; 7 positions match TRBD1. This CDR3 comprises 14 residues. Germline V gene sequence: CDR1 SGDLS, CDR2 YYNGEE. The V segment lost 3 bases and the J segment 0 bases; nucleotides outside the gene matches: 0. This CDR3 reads CASSAGGSYNEQFF. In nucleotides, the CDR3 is TGTGCCAGCAGCGCAGGGGGCTCCTACAATGAGCAGTTCTTC.

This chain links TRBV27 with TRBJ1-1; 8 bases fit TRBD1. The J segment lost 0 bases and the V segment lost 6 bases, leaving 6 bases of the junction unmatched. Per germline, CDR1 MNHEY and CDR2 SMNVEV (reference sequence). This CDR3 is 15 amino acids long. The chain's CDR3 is CASRRDRSMNTEAFF. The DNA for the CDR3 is TGTGCCAGCAGACGGGACAGGTCCATGAACACTGAAGCTTTCTTT.

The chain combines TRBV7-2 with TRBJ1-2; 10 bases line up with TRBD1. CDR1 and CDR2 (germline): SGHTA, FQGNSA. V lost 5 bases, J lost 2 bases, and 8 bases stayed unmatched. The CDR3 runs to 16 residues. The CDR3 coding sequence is TGTGCCAGCAGCATCGGGACAGGGGCCCAGAACTATGGCTACACCTTC. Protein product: CASSIGTGAQNYGYTF.

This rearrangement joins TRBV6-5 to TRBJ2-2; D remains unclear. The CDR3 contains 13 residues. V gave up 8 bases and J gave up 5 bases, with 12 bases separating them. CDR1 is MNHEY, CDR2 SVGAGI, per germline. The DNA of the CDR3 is TGTGCCAGCGGAGTAGCAATGACCGGGGAGCTGTTTTTT. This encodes CASGVAMTGELFF.

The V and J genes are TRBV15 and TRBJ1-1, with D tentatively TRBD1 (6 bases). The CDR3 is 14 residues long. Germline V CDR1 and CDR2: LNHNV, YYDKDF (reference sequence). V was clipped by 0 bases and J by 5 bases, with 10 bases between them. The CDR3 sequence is CATSREGRGTEAFF. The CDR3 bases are TGTGCCACCAGCAGAGAAGGCAGGGGAACTGAAGCTTTCTTT.

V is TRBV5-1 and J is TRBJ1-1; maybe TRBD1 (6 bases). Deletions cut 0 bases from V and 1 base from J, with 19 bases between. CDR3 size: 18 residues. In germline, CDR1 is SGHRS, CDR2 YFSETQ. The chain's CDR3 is CASSLAAQGLVGNTEAFF. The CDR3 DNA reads TGCGCCAGCAGCTTGGCAGCACAGGGCTTAGTAGGGAACACTGAAGCTTTCTTT. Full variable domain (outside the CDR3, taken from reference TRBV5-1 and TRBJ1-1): KAGVTQTPRYLIKTRGQQVTLSCSPISGHRSVSWYQQTPGQGLQFLFEYFSETQRNKGNFPGRFSGRQFSNSRSEMNVSTLELGDSALYLCASSLAAQGLVGNTEAFFGQGTRLTVV.

The CDR3 nucleotides read TGTGCCAGCAGCCCGGATGGAGGACGTCAGCCCCAGCATTTT. The encoded protein is CASSPDGGRQPQHF. The chain uses TRBV7-8 and TRBJ1-5; D gene unclear. V was cut by 5 bases and J by 6 bases, with 14 bases left in between. This CDR3 region has 14 residues. CDR1 is SGHVS, CDR2 FQNEAQ, per germline.

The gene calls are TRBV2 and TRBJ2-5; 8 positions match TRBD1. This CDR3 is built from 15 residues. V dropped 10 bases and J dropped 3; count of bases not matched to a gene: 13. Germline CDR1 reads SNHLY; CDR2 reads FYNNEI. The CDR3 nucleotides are TGTGCCACCGGGCGGGGACAGGACGTCAAAGAGACCCAGTACTTC. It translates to CATGRGQDVKETQYF. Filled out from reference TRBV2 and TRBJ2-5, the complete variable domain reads EPEVTQTPSHQVTQMGQEVILRCVPISNHLYFYWYRQILGQKVEFLVSFYNNEISEKSEIFDDQFSVERPDGSNFTLKIRSTKLEDSAMYFCATGRGQDVKETQYFGPGTRLLVL.

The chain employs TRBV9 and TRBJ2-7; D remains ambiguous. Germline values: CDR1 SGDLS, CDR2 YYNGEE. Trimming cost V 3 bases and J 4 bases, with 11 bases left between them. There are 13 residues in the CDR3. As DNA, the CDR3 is TGTGCCAGCAGCGCCAGACCGGGTTACGAGCAGTACTTC. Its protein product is CASSARPGYEQYF. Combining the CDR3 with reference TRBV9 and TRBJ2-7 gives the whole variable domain DSGVTQTPKHLITATGQRVTLRCSPRSGDLSVYWYQQSLDQGLQFLIQYYNGEERAKGNILERFSAQQFPDLHSELNLSSLELGDSALYFCASSARPGYEQYFGPGTRLTVT.

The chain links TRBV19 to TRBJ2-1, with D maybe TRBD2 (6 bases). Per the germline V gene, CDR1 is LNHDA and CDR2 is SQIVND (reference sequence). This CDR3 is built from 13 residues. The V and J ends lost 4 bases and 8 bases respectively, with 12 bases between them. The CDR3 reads CASSRREGYEQFF. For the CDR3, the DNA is TGTGCCAGTAGTAGGCGGGAAGGGTATGAGCAGTTCTTC.

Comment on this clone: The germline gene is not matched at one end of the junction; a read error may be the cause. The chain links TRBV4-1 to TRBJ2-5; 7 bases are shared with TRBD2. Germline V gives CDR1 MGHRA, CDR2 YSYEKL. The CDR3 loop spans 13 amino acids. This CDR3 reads CASSLGAGPYQHF. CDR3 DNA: TGCGCCAGCAGCCTAGGAGCGGGACCCTACCAACACTTC.

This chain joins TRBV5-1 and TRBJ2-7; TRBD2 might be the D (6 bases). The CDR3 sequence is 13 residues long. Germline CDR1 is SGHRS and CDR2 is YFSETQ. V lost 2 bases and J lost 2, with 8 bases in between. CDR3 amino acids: CASSFGGAYEQYF. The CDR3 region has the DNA TGCGCCAGCAGCTTCGGGGGAGCCTACGAGCAGTACTTC.

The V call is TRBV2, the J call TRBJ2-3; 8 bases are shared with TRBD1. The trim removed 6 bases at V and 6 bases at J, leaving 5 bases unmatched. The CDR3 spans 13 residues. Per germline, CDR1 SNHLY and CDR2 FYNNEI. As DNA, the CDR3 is TGTGCCAGCAGCCAGGGGGCTGGGGATACGCAGTATTTT. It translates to CASSQGAGDTQYF. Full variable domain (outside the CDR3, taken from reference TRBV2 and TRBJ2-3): EPEVTQTPSHQVTQMGQEVILRCVPISNHLYFYWYRQILGQKVEFLVSFYNNEISEKSEIFDDQFSVERPDGSNFTLKIRSTKLEDSAMYFCASSQGAGDTQYFGPGTRLTVL.